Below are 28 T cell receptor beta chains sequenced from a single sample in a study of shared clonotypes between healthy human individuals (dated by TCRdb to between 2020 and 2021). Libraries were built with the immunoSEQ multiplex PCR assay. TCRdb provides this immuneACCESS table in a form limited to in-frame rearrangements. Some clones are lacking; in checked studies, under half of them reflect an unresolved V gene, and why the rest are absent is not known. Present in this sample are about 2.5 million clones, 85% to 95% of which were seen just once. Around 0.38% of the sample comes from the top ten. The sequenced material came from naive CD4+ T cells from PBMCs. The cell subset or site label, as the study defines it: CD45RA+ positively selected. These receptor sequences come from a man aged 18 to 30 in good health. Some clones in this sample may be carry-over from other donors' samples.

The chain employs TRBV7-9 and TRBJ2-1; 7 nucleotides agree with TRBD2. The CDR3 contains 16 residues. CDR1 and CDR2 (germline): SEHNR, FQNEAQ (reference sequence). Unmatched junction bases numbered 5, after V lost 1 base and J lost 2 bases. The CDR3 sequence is CASSLGPAGTYNEQFF. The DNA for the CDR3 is TGTGCCAGCAGCTTAGGTCCAGCGGGGACCTACAATGAGCAGTTCTTC.

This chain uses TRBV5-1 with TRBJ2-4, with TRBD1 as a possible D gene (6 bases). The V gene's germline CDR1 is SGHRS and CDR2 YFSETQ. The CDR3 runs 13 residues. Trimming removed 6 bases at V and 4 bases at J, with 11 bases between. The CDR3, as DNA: TGCGCCAGCAAAGGGGGAGCAAAAAACATTCAGTACTTC. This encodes CASKGGAKNIQYF.

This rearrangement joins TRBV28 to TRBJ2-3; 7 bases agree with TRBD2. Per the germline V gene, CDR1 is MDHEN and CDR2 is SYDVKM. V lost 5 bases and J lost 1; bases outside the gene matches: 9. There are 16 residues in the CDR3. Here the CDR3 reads CASSIGGGGGTDTQYF. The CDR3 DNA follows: TGTGCCAGCAGTATAGGTGGGGGAGGGGGCACAGATACGCAGTATTTT. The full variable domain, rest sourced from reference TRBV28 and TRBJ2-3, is DVKVTQSSRYLVKRTGEKVFLECVQDMDHENMFWYRQDPGLGLRLIYFSYDVKMKEKGDIPEGYSVSREKKERFSLILESASTNQTSMYLCASSIGGGGGTDTQYFGPGTRLTVL.

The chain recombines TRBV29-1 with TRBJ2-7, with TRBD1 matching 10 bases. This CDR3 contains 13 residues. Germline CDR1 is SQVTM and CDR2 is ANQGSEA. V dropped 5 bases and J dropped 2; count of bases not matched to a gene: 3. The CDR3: CSVRQGAAYEQYF. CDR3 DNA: TGCAGCGTTCGACAGGGGGCGGCCTACGAGCAGTACTTC.

Written as DNA, the CDR3 is TGTGCCAGCACCCCAAACTCTGGGGCCAACGTCCTGACTTTC. It specifies CASTPNSGANVLTF. This chain joins TRBV11-2 and TRBJ2-6; no firm D call. Trimming shortened V by 7 bases and J by 0 bases, and 7 bases separated the two germline ends. The CDR3 spans 14 residues. Looked up from germline, CDR1 is SGHAT and CDR2 is FQNNGV.

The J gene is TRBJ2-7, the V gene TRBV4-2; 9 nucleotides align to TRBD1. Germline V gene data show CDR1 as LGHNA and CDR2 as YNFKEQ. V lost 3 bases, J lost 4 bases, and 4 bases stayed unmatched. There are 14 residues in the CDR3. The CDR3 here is CASSQGGTGYEQYF. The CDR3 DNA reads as TGTGCCAGCAGCCAGGGGGGGACAGGGTACGAGCAGTACTTC.

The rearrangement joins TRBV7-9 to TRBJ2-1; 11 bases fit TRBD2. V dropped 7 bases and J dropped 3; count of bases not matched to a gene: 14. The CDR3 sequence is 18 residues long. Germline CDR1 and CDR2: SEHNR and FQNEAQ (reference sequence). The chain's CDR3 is CASKGSSGTSGYYNEQFF. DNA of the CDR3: TGTGCCAGCAAAGGATCGAGTGGGACTAGCGGTTACTACAATGAGCAGTTCTTC.

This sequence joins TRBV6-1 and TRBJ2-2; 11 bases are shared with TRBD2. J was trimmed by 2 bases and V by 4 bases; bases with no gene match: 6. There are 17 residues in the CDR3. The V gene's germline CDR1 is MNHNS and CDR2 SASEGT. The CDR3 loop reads CASSVSGRAGNTGELFF. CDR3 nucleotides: TGTGCCAGCAGTGTTAGCGGGAGGGCCGGAAACACCGGGGAGCTGTTTTTT.

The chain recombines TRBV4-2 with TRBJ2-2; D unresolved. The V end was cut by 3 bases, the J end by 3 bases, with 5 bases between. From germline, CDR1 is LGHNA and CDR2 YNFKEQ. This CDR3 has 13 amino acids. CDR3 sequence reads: CASSHGDTGELFF. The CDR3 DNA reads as TGTGCCAGCAGCCATGGGGACACCGGGGAGCTGTTTTTT.

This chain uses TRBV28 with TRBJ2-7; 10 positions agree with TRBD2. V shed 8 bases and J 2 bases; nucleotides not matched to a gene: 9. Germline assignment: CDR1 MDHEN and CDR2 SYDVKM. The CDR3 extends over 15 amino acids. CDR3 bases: TGTGCCAGCCTCCCTAGCGGGGGAGGGGCCTACGAGCAGTACTTC. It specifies CASLPSGGGAYEQYF.

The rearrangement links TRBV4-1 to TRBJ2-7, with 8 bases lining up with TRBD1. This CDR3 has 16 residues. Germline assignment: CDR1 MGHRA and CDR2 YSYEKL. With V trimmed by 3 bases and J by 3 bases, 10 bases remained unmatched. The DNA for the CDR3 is TGCGCCAGCAGCCAGGATGACAGGGGTGGTTTCTACGAGCAGTACTTC. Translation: CASSQDDRGGFYEQYF.

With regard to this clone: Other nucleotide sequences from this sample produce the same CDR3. The CDR3 DNA reads TGCAGCGTTGTTCGAGGATTCTCCTACAATGAGCAGTTCTTC. It specifies CSVVRGFSYNEQFF. The V call is TRBV29-1, the J call TRBJ2-1, with D hard to call. Germline V gives CDR1 SQVTM, CDR2 ANQGSEA. V shed 4 bases and J shed 0 bases, with 10 bases lying between them. The CDR3 runs 14 residues.

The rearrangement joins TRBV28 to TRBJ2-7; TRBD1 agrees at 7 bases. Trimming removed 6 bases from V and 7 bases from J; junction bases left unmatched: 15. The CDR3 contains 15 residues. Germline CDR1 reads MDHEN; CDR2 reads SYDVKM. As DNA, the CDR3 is TGTGCCAGCAGACTACAGGGGCGTACGGGTTGGGAGCAGTACTTC. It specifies CASRLQGRTGWEQYF. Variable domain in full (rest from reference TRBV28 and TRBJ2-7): DVKVTQSSRYLVKRTGEKVFLECVQDMDHENMFWYRQDPGLGLRLIYFSYDVKMKEKGDIPEGYSVSREKKERFSLILESASTNQTSMYLCASRLQGRTGWEQYFGPGTRLTVT.

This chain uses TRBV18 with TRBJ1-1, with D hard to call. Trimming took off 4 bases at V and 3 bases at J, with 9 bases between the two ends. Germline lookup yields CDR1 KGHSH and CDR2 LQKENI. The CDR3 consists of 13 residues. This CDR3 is CASSLSLDTEAFF. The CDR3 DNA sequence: TGTGCCAGCTCACTCTCACTGGACACTGAAGCTTTCTTT.

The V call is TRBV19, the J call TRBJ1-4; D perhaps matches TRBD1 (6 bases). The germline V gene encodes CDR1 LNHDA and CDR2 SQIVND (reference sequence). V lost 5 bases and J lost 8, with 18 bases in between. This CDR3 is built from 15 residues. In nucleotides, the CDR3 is TGTGCCAGTAGTTCCTACAGGGCCGCGGGGGAAAAACTGTTTTTT. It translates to CASSSYRAAGEKLFF.

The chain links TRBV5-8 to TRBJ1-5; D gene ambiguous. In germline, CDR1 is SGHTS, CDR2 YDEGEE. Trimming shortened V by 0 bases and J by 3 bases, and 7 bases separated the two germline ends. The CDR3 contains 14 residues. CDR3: CASSLEPYNQPQHF. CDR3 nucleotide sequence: TGTGCCAGCAGCTTGGAGCCGTACAATCAGCCCCAGCATTTT.

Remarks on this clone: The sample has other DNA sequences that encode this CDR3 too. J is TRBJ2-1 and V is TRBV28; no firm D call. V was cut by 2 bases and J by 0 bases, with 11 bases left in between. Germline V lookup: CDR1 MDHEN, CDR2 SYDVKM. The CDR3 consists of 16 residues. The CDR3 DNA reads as TGTGCCAGCAGTTTAGGCGGAACGGGCTCCTACAATGAGCAGTTCTTC. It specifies CASSLGGTGSYNEQFF.

The CDR3 here is CASSSDSSVGTQYF. The CDR3 DNA follows: TGTGCCAGCAGCTCGGACAGTTCCGTTGGGACCCAGTACTTC. The rearrangement joins TRBV7-2 to TRBJ2-5; tentatively, D is TRBD1 (6 bases). Trimming removed 4 bases from V and 7 bases from J, with 16 bases in between. Germline lookup yields CDR1 SGHTA and CDR2 FQGNSA. The CDR3 covers 14 residues.

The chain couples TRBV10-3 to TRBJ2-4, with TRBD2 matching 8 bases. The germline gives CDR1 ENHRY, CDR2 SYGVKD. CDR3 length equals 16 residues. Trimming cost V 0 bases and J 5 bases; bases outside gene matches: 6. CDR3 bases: TGTGCCATCAGTGAGTCTGTCGGGGGGGCCCAAAACATTCAGTACTTC. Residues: CAISESVGGAQNIQYF.

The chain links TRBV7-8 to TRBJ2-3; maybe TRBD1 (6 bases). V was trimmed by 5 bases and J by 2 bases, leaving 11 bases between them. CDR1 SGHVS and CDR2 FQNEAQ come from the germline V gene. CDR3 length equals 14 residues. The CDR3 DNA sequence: TGTGCCAGCAGCCCAGGGACAACCACAGATACGCAGTATTTT. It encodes CASSPGTTTDTQYF.

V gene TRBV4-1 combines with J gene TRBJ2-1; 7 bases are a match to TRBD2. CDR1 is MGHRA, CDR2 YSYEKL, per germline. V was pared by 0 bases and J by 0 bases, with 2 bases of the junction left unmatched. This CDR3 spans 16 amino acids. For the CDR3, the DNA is TGCGCCAGCAGCCAAGAGGGCGGGAGCTCCTACAATGAGCAGTTCTTC. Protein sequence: CASSQEGGSSYNEQFF.

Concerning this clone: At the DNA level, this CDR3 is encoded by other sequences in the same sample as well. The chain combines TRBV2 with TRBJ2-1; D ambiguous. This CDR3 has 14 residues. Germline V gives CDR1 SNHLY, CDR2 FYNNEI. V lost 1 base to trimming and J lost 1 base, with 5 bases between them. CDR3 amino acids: CASSEGGSYNEQFF. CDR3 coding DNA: TGTGCCAGCAGTGAAGGGGGTTCCTACAATGAGCAGTTCTTC.

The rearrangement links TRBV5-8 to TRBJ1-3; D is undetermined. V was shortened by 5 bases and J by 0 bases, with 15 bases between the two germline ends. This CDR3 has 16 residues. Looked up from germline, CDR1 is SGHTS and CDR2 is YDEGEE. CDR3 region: CASSFPPRNSGNTIYF. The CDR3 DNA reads TGTGCCAGCAGTTTCCCCCCCCGGAACTCTGGAAACACCATATATTTT.

CDR3 residues: CASSQVFLAGYNEQFF. The CDR3 region has the DNA TGCGCCAGCAGCCAAGTTTTCCTAGCGGGGTACAATGAGCAGTTCTTC. The genes are TRBV4-1 and TRBJ2-1; 9 bases line up with TRBD2. The CDR3 is 16 residues long. J was trimmed by 4 bases and V by 1 base; bases with no gene match: 5. Germline V CDR1 and CDR2: MGHRA, YSYEKL.

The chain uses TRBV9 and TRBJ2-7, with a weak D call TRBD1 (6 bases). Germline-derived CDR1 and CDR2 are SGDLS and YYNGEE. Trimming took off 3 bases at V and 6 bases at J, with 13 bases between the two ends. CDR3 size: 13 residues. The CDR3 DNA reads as TGTGCCAGCAGCGCATACAGGGTAGGCGAGCAGTACTTC. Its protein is CASSAYRVGEQYF.

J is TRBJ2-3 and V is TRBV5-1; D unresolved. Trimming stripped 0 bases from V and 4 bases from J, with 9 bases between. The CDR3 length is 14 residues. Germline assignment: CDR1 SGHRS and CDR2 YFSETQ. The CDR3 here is CASSLEQNSDTQYF. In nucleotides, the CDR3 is TGCGCCAGCAGCTTGGAGCAGAACTCAGATACGCAGTATTTT. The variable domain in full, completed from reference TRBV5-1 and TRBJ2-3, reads KAGVTQTPRYLIKTRGQQVTLSCSPISGHRSVSWYQQTPGQGLQFLFEYFSETQRNKGNFPGRFSGRQFSNSRSEMNVSTLELGDSALYLCASSLEQNSDTQYFGPGTRLTVL.

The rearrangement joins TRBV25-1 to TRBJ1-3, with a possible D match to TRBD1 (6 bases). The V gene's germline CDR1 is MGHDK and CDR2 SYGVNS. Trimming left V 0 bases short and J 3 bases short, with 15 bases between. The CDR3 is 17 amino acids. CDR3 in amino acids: CASSEYKGGGYGNTIYF. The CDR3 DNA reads TGTGCCAGCAGTGAATATAAGGGAGGGGGATATGGAAACACCATATATTTT. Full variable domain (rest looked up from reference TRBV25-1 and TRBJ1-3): EADIYQTPRYLVIGTGKKITLECSQTMGHDKMYWYQQDPGMELHLIHYSYGVNSTEKGDLSSESTVSRIRTEHFPLTLESARPSHTSQYLCASSEYKGGGYGNTIYFGEGSWLTVV.

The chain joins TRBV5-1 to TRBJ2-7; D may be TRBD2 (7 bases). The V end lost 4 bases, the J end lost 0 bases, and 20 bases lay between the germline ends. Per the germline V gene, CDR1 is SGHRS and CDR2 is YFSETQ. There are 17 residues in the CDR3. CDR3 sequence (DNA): TGCGCCAGCAGCCCACGGGGGGCGATAGCCCCCTCCTACGAGCAGTACTTC. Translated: CASSPRGAIAPSYEQYF. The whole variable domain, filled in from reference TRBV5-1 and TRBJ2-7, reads KAGVTQTPRYLIKTRGQQVTLSCSPISGHRSVSWYQQTPGQGLQFLFEYFSETQRNKGNFPGRFSGRQFSNSRSEMNVSTLELGDSALYLCASSPRGAIAPSYEQYFGPGTRLTVT.